Included here is one T cell receptor (beta chain) sequence, with context. Its antigen is currently unknown. Repertoires were generated with immunoSEQ multiplex PCR, while TCRdb's copy carries only in-frame clones and drops some. The sample lists about 12,000 clones, about 93% seen once, with 0.85% to 1.3% in the top ten. The record originates from a study of T cells in narcolepsy. Whole-study results and caveats: HCRT-specific and TRIB2-specific autoreactive clonotypes appeared among same-patient CSF and blood CD4+ clonotypes. Healthy controls reportedly lacked the autoreactive clonotypes serially found in patients' blood.

The specimen sequenced was CD45RA- memory CD4+ T cells from PBMCs. This TCR came from a human donor with narcolepsy.

The chain's CDR3 is CASSQRTGGADTQYF. The DNA of the CDR3 is TGTGCCAGCAGCCAAAGGACAGGGGGAGCAGATACGCAGTATTTT. The chain uses TRBV14 and TRBJ2-3; 10 nucleotides line up with TRBD1. V lost 2 bases to trimming and J lost 4 bases; unmatched junction nucleotides: 3. Germline lookup yields CDR1 SGHDN and CDR2 FVKESK. The CDR3 extends over 15 amino acids.